The next 7 T cell receptor beta chains were all read from a single sample in a study of blood T cell repertoires in COVID-19. TCRdb keeps only in-frame clones here, not all; method: immunoSEQ multiplex PCR. The profile shows some 200,000 clones, 83% of them singletons. Material for sequencing was PBMCs or T cells enriched from blood (not recorded which). The receptors come from a woman aged 45-59 years who had been exposed to COVID-19.

The chain employs TRBV3-1 (or the pseudogene TRBV3-2) and TRBJ1-2; TRBD1 aligns across 7 bases. The CDR3 runs to 16 residues. The V segment lost 3 bases and the J segment 4 bases; nucleotides outside the gene matches: 11. Germline V CDR1 and CDR2: LGHDT, YNNKEL (reference sequence). The CDR3 DNA reads TGTGCCAGCAGCCACGGACCCGCAGGGGGAGTCTATGGCTACACCTTC. The encoded protein is CASSHGPAGGVYGYTF.

The chain links TRBV19 to TRBJ1-2; TRBD1 is a possible D gene (6 bases). CDR1 is LNHDA and CDR2 is SQIVND in the germline V gene (reference sequence). CDR3 length: 13 amino acids. V lost 6 bases to trimming and J lost 4 bases, with 12 bases between them. The CDR3 DNA follows: TGTGCCAGTAGACGGCAGACAGGCTATGGCTACACCTTC. This sequence encodes CASRRQTGYGYTF.

This clone was seen ten or more times. This chain links TRBV6-1 with TRBJ2-3; TRBD2 matches at 11 bases. The CDR3 has 18 residues. Per germline, CDR1 MNHNS and CDR2 SASEGT. Trimming at V came to 0 bases and at J to 2 bases, leaving 7 bases not matched to a gene. CDR3 sequence: CASSEALAGGPTTDTQYF. Written as DNA, the CDR3 is TGTGCCAGCAGTGAAGCGCTAGCGGGGGGACCGACCACAGATACGCAGTATTTT.

The chain joins TRBV27 to TRBJ2-4; tentative D call: TRBD2 (7 bases). Germline assignment: CDR1 MNHEY and CDR2 SMNVEV (reference sequence). The V gene lost 6 bases and the J gene lost 9 bases, with 21 bases spanning the gap. CDR3 length: 15 residues. The CDR3 protein is CASREGGAPPGIQYF. CDR3 coding DNA: TGTGCCAGCAGGGAAGGGGGGGCCCCCCCGGGCATTCAGTACTTC.

The sample holds a few counts of this clone. The rearrangement links TRBV19 to TRBJ1-1; D gene unclear. In germline, CDR1 is LNHDA, CDR2 SQIVND (reference sequence). Trimming shortened V by 7 bases and J by 4 bases, and 13 bases separated the two germline ends. The CDR3 sequence is 13 residues long. The DNA of the CDR3 is TGTGCCAGTACTACCCATTTGTCCACTGAAGCTTTCTTT. This sequence encodes CASTTHLSTEAFF.

The chain recombines TRBV6-5 with TRBJ1-3; D might be TRBD1 (5 bases). Germline loops: CDR1 MNHEY, CDR2 SVGAGI. CDR3 length equals 13 residues. Trimming pared 6 bases from V and 6 bases from J, leaving 12 bases between. CDR3 amino acids: CASRGPQKNTIYF. As DNA, the CDR3 is TGTGCCAGCAGGGGGCCTCAGAAAAACACCATATATTTT.

V gene TRBV28 combines with J gene TRBJ1-5; TRBD1 matches at 8 bases. J lost 4 bases, V lost 5 bases, and 4 bases had no gene match. The V gene's germline CDR1 is MDHEN and CDR2 SYDVKM. The CDR3 length is 14 residues. The CDR3 region is CASSPGGENQPQHF. The CDR3 DNA sequence: TGTGCCAGCAGTCCAGGGGGCGAGAATCAGCCCCAGCATTTT. The entire variable domain, with the rest obtained from reference TRBV28 and TRBJ1-5, is as follows: DVKVTQSSRYLVKRTGEKVFLECVQDMDHENMFWYRQDPGLGLRLIYFSYDVKMKEKGDIPEGYSVSREKKERFSLILESASTNQTSMYLCASSPGGENQPQHFGDGTRLSIL.